This T cell receptor beta chain was recovered during a study of graft-versus-host responses after intestinal transplantation. The study's findings and limits: Allografts from individuals with graft-donor T cell macrochimerism displayed high graft-versus-host to host-versus-graft clonal ratios.

The length of the CDR3 is 15 residues. Germline assignment: CDR1 MDHEN and CDR2 SYDVKM. Trimming took off 6 bases at V and 2 bases at J, with 17 bases between the two ends. Libraries were prepared by immunoSEQ multiplex PCR; TCRdb keeps only in-frame clonotypes and omits some of them. The sample records about 24,000 clones, 70% to 90% being singletons. To note about this clone: Its antigen is undetermined.

Source: PBMCs, taken around 14 months after intestinal transplant. The receptor comes from a human patient who received an intestinal transplant, so some T cells may come from the graft donor. The rearrangement joins TRBV28 to TRBJ2-7, with D perhaps TRBD1 (5 bases). The CDR3 nucleotides are TGTGCCAGCAGATCTATTCAGGGTGTCGCCTACGAGCAGTACTTC. This encodes CASRSIQGVAYEQYF.